The clone carrying this T cell receptor beta chain was counted only a few times. Its antigen is currently unknown. Described time point: patch test 1, 2 weeks after DPC sensitization. The treatment was: therapeutic diphenylcyclopropenone sensitization with weekly scalp DPC. Whole blood that had not been fractionated was the source of extracted total RNA. Germline assignment: CDR1 DFQATT and CDR2 SNEGSKA (reference sequence). Trimming pared 0 bases from V and 5 bases from J, leaving 7 bases between. There are 13 residues in the CDR3. The data belong to a study of human T cells and chemical hapten exposure. Overall study context: After 6 days, upper back 0.01% DPC patch tests were scored.

Points from the study as a whole: Significantly more large CDR3 similarity clusters arose among expanded TCRs than among controls. Following DPC sensitization, TCRs present above 1 in 1000 frequency showed no change.

The library attached unique molecular identifiers to individual cDNA molecules. TCRdb itself ran the RACE reads through MiXCR, one entry per CDR3 protein. The table shows roughly 38,000 distinct CDR3 sequences, with 4% occurring only once. This sample comprised whole blood, obtained in connection with sensitization to the hapten diphenylcyclopropenone (DPC). This receptor was obtained from a man aged 45 to 65 with alopecia areata. Some clones in this sample may be carry-over from other donors' samples. The chain couples TRBV20-1 to TRBJ1-4, with no clear D. CDR3 sequence (DNA): TGCAGTGCTAGAGACAGTATGAATGAAAAACTGTTTTTT. This sequence encodes CSARDSMNEKLFF.